Shown below are 16 T cell receptor beta chains from a single sample sequenced in a study of patients and donors after allogeneic stem cell transplantation. Using its own MiXCR run on the RT-PCR reads, TCRdb lists one record per CDR3 protein. Of 150,000 to 250,000 distinct CDR3 sequences in the sample, less than 45% were seen once. The sample was blood, either unsorted or a sorted T cell fraction (not recorded which). The receptors derive from a human donor who was either an allogeneic HSCT recipient or a stem cell or donor lymphocyte infusion donor (not recorded which). It is not recorded whose cells these are; they may come from a transplant donor.

The CDR3 DNA reads as TGCAGTGCCCAGACAGGGGCGCTTAATGAAAAACTGTTTTTT. Translated: CSAQTGALNEKLFF. The chain combines TRBV20-1 with TRBJ1-4; 8 nucleotides match TRBD1. After removal of 6 bases from V and 4 bases from J, the junction contained 7 bases not matched to a gene. This CDR3 is built from 14 residues. Germline CDR1 is DFQATT and CDR2 is SNEGSKA (reference sequence).

This clonotype was seen only a few times. The rearrangement links TRBV7-2 to TRBJ2-3, with D possibly being TRBD1 (5 bases). The CDR3 is 15 residues long. Germline V gives CDR1 SGHTA, CDR2 FQGNSA. V was cut by 2 bases and J by 5 bases, with 14 bases left in between. The CDR3, as DNA: TGTGCCAGCAGCTTACCCCGGACATCAGAAGATACGCAGTATTTT. Residues: CASSLPRTSEDTQYF.

Details on this clonotype: Germline is not matched at one junction end, which may reflect a read error. The chain uses TRBV18 and TRBJ2-7, with D perhaps matching TRBD2 (6 bases). This CDR3 region has 13 residues. Germline V lookup: CDR1 KGHSH, CDR2 LQKENI. The CDR3 here is CASSSTGGAASGF. DNA for the CDR3: TGTGCCAGCTCATCTACCGGGGGAGCGGCGTCAGGTTTC.

The sample holds a few counts of this clonotype. The chain is built from TRBV28 and TRBJ2-2, with D hard to call. The V end lost 3 bases, the J end lost 1 base, and 6 bases lay between the germline ends. The CDR3 length is 14 residues. Germline V gene data show CDR1 as MDHEN and CDR2 as SYDVKM. This CDR3 reads CASSFNQNTGELFF. CDR3 sequence (DNA): TGTGCCAGCAGTTTCAATCAGAACACCGGGGAGCTGTTTTTT.

This sequence joins TRBV15 and TRBJ2-5; D possibly corresponds to TRBD1 (5 bases). CDR1 is LNHNV and CDR2 is YYDKDF in the germline V gene (reference sequence). The CDR3 has 13 residues. Trimming took 6 bases from V and 4 from J, leaving 12 bases between them. CDR3 amino acids: CATRTTGPETQYF. The CDR3 DNA is TGTGCCACCAGAACCACAGGTCCAGAGACCCAGTACTTC.

This clonotype was observed a handful of times. For the CDR3, the DNA is TGTGCCAGCAGCTTATCGGGACAGGGAAGTTCCTATAATTCACCCCTCCACTTT. It translates to CASSLSGQGSSYNSPLHF. V and J are TRBV7-2 and TRBJ1-6; 9 nucleotides agree with TRBD1. Germline CDR1 reads SGHTA; CDR2 reads FQGNSA. With 2 bases clipped from V and 1 base from J, the junction kept 6 bases outside the gene matches. The length of the CDR3 is 18 residues.

This clonotype was detected only a few times. J is TRBJ1-1 and V is TRBV12-3 or TRBV12-4; no clear D. The CDR3 extends over 15 amino acids. V dropped 3 bases and J dropped 3 bases, with 14 bases sitting between them. The CDR3: CASSLGSQRDTEAFF. CDR3 DNA sequence: TGTGCCAGCAGTTTGGGGTCCCAACGAGACACTGAAGCTTTCTTT.

This clonotype has at least ten counts. The V gene is TRBV29-1, the J gene TRBJ1-5; possibly TRBD1 for D (5 bases). CDR3 length: 12 amino acids. Germline CDR1 and CDR2: SQVTM and ANQGSEA. Trimming pared 4 bases from V and 4 bases from J, leaving 8 bases between. CDR3 DNA sequence: TGCAGCGTTGGACAGCCTAATCAGCCCCAGCATTTT. Its protein product is CSVGQPNQPQHF.

The chain links TRBV6-1 to TRBJ1-5; 12 bases line up with TRBD1. The V and J ends lost 6 bases and 7 bases, in that order; junction bases with no gene match: 7. CDR3 length equals 15 residues. Germline V lookup: CDR1 MNHNS, CDR2 SASEGT. CDR3 sequence reads: CASRPGTGGYQPQHF. The CDR3 DNA follows: TGTGCCAGCAGGCCCGGGACAGGGGGCTACCAGCCCCAGCATTTT.

There are a few counts of this clonotype. The V gene is TRBV5-1, the J gene TRBJ2-7; a possible D gene is TRBD1 (6 bases). V was trimmed by 1 base and J by 7 bases, leaving 15 bases between them. There are 14 residues in the CDR3. Germline CDR1 SGHRS, CDR2 YFSETQ. CDR3 nucleotide sequence: TGCGCCAGCAGCTTGTCACAGGGAATGAGGGAGCAGTACTTC. This encodes CASSLSQGMREQYF.

The V and J genes are TRBV19 and TRBJ1-1; no definite D call. Trimming removed 3 bases from V and 2 bases from J, with 4 bases in between. The CDR3 has 12 amino acids. Germline V gives CDR1 LNHDA, CDR2 SQIVND (reference sequence). The CDR3, as DNA: TGTGCCAGTAGTATTCCTAACACTGAAGCTTTCTTT. Protein: CASSIPNTEAFF.

This clonotype was counted once. The rearrangement links TRBV11-2 to TRBJ2-3, with D maybe TRBD2 (6 bases). Trimming shortened V by 3 bases and J by 5 bases, and 15 bases separated the two germline ends. Germline-derived CDR1 and CDR2 are SGHAT and FQNNGV. The CDR3 loop spans 15 amino acids. CDR3 region: CASSLGLQYGDTQYF. The CDR3 DNA sequence: TGTGCCAGCAGCTTGGGACTTCAATACGGAGATACGCAGTATTTT. The full variable domain, with the rest looked up from reference TRBV11-2 and TRBJ2-3, is EAGVAQSPRYKIIEKRQSVAFWCNPISGHATLYWYQQILGQGPKLLIQFQNNGVVDDSQLPKDRFSAERLKGVDSTLKIQPAKLEDSAVYLCASSLGLQYGDTQYFGPGTRLTVL.

Note on this clonotype: The conserved closing phenylalanine or tryptophan is absent in this CDR3, likely reflecting a read error. The chain uses TRBV18 and TRBJ2-5; 7 bases align to TRBD1. Losses at the gene ends were 6 bases for V and 3 bases for J; bases not matched to a gene: 4. The CDR3 has 13 residues. CDR1 and CDR2 from the germline V gene are KGHSH and LQKENI. The CDR3 DNA sequence: TGTGCCAGCTCCCCTGGGACAGAAGAGACCCAGTACATC. Its translation is CASSPGTEETQYI.

The genes are TRBV5-6 and TRBJ1-6, with 9 bases identical to TRBD1. The CDR3 is 13 amino acids. CDR1 is SGHDT, CDR2 YYEEEE, per germline. Trimming at V came to 4 bases and at J to 14 bases, leaving 7 bases not matched to a gene. CDR3 region: CASSPGTGQSLHF. The CDR3 nucleotides read TGTGCCAGCAGCCCAGGGACAGGGCAGTCCCTCCACTTT.

This chain uses TRBV6-2 or TRBV6-3 with TRBJ2-1, with D unresolved. Trimming removed 4 bases from V and 6 bases from J, with 13 bases in between. CDR1 MNHEY and CDR2 SVGEGT come from the germline V gene. The CDR3 is made up of 14 amino acids. The CDR3 here is CASSFAGFGNEQFF. The CDR3 DNA reads TGTGCCAGCAGTTTCGCAGGTTTTGGCAATGAGCAGTTCTTC.

The chain joins TRBV5-1 to TRBJ2-3; D might be TRBD2 (6 bases). The V end was cut by 4 bases, the J end by 3 bases, with 15 bases between. This CDR3 is 15 amino acids long. Germline assignment: CDR1 SGHRS and CDR2 YFSETQ. The CDR3: CASSSSGPATDTQYF. The CDR3 DNA sequence: TGCGCCAGCAGCAGTAGCGGCCCAGCTACAGATACGCAGTATTTT.